The 10 T cell receptor beta chains listed next were all sequenced from one sample in a study of blood T cell repertoires in COVID-19. Clones were sequenced by immunoSEQ multiplex PCR, and TCRdb holds only the in-frame ones, with some missing. Among under 150,000 clones listed, 88% were seen once. The sequenced material came from peripheral blood. The receptors come from a man over 45 with active or convalescent COVID-19.

This chain connects TRBV18 to TRBJ1-3, with D unresolved. This CDR3 is built from 16 residues. CDR1 is KGHSH and CDR2 is LQKENI in the germline V gene. The V end lost 5 bases, the J end lost 1 base, and 15 bases lay between the germline ends. CDR3 nucleotide sequence: TGTGCCAGCTCAAACGGAGGGTTGGGATCTGGAAACACCATATATTTT. This gives the protein CASSNGGLGSGNTIYF.

This clone has just a few counts. The DNA for the CDR3 is TGTGCCAGCAGTCCGCCCCACACACGGGGGTCTAATGAAAAACTGTTTTTT. This encodes CASSPPHTRGSNEKLFF. The chain carries TRBV28 and TRBJ1-4; D is perhaps TRBD1 (5 bases). Germline assignment: CDR1 MDHEN and CDR2 SYDVKM. V lost 5 bases and J 3 bases, leaving 19 bases between the germline ends. This CDR3 spans 17 amino acids.

The chain links TRBV4-3 to TRBJ2-7; 10 bases are shared with TRBD1. The junction had 5 bases not matched to a gene; V was cut back by 4 bases and J by 2 bases. The CDR3 covers 15 residues. The germline V gene has CDR1 LGHNA and CDR2 YSLEER. For the CDR3, the DNA is TGCGCCAGCAGCCCGGGACAGGGGATGACCTACGAGCAGTACTTC. Its translation is CASSPGQGMTYEQYF.

The rearrangement links TRBV12-3 or TRBV12-4 to TRBJ2-5; possible D gene TRBD2, 5 bases. V lost 2 bases and J lost 5, with 6 bases in between. The CDR3 is made up of 12 amino acids. The CDR3 nucleotides are TGTGCCAGCAGTTTAAGGAGGGAGACCCAGTACTTC. Amino acids: CASSLRRETQYF.

The chain employs TRBV11-3 and TRBJ2-3; 12 bases agree with TRBD2. Germline loops: CDR1 SGHNT, CDR2 YENEEA. This CDR3 comprises 17 residues. The J segment lost 4 bases and the V segment lost 4 bases, leaving 9 bases of the junction unmatched. This CDR3 is CASSSRTLAGGPDTQYF. DNA of the CDR3: TGTGCCAGCAGCTCCAGGACTCTAGCGGGAGGGCCAGATACGCAGTATTTT.

J is TRBJ2-3 and V is TRBV4-1, with 14 bases identical to TRBD2. Germline trimming cut 6 bases from V and 0 bases from J; bases unmatched to any gene: 11. There are 19 residues in the CDR3. The germline V gene encodes CDR1 MGHRA and CDR2 YSYEKL. DNA for the CDR3: TGCGCCAGCAGGCCGGGACTAGCGGGAGTAGGGACTAGCACAGATACGCAGTATTTT. This codes for CASRPGLAGVGTSTDTQYF.

This chain joins TRBV3-1 (or the pseudogene TRBV3-2) and TRBJ2-2, with D possibly matching TRBD1 (5 bases). CDR3 length equals 15 residues. CDR1 and CDR2 from the germline V gene are LGHDT and YNNKEL (reference sequence). V was trimmed by 2 bases and J by 1 base, leaving 8 bases between them. CDR3 amino acids: CASSQWGRNTGELFF. The CDR3 DNA reads as TGTGCCAGCAGCCAATGGGGCCGGAACACCGGGGAGCTGTTTTTT.

The rearrangement joins TRBV3-1 (or the pseudogene TRBV3-2) to TRBJ1-2; 9 positions agree with TRBD1. V gave up 5 bases and J gave up 0 bases; unmatched junction bases: 7. The CDR3 runs to 16 residues. CDR1 is LGHDT and CDR2 is YNNKEL in the germline V gene (reference sequence). The CDR3 nucleotides are TGTGCCAGCAGCAAGGGGACAGGGAGAGCTAACTATGGCTACACCTTC. Translating gives CASSKGTGRANYGYTF.

This rearrangement joins TRBV20-1 to TRBJ2-2; 9 nucleotides match TRBD1. Germline loops: CDR1 DFQATT, CDR2 SNEGSKA (reference sequence). V lost 3 bases and J lost 4; bases outside the gene matches: 9. The CDR3 has 16 amino acids. DNA for the CDR3: TGCAGTGCTAGTTCACAGGGGGCGCCAGGCACCGGGGAGCTGTTTTTT. It yields the protein CSASSQGAPGTGELFF.

The rearrangement links TRBV7-6 to TRBJ2-1, with 8 positions matching TRBD2. Germline V gene sequence: CDR1 SGHVS, CDR2 FNYEAQ. The CDR3 is 15 amino acids. The trim removed 4 bases at V and 2 bases at J, leaving 4 bases unmatched. CDR3 sequence (DNA): TGTGCCAGCAGCTCACGACTAGCGACCTACAATGAGCAGTTCTTC. Amino acid sequence: CASSSRLATYNEQFF.